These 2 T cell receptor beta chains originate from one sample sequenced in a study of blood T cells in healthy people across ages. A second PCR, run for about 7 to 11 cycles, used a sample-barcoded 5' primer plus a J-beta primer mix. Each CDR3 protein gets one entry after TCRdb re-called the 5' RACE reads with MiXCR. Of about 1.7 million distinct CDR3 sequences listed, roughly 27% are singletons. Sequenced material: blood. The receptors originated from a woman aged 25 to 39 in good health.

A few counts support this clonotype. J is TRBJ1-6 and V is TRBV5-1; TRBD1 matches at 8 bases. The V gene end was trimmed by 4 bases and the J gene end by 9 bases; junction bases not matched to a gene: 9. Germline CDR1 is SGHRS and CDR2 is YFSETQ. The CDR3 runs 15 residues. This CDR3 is CASSPQGQGGSPLHF. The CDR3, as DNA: TGCGCCAGCAGCCCGCAAGGACAGGGTGGTTCACCCCTCCACTTT.

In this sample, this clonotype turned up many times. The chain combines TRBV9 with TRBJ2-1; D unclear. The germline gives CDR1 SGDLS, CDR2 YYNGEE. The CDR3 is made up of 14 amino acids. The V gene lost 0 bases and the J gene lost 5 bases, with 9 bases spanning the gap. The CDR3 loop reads CASSVVSSNNEQFF. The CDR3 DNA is TGTGCCAGCAGCGTAGTAAGCAGCAACAATGAGCAGTTCTTC.